This is a list of T cell receptor beta chains from one sample in a study of blood T cell repertoires in COVID-19. This table comes from immunoSEQ multiplex PCR, and its TCRdb copy is limited to in-frame clones, with some not included. The repertoire consists of around 130,000 clones, with approximately 83% occurring once and the leading ten covering about 9.6%. What was sequenced was peripheral blood. Source of these receptors: a man aged 35 to 55 with active or convalescent COVID-19. CDR3s leave out the opening cysteine and the closing phenylalanine or tryptophan. Fields, in order: clone size, J gene, D gene, V gene, CDR3 protein. The D gene is left open where the match is weak. The size entry is marked missing in some rows and otherwise reads once, few, many or a size class.

NA TRBJ2-1 TRBD1 TRBV27 ASSTRTGGTWEQF
once TRBJ2-2 TRBD1 TRBV4-2 ASRSPGQGYTGELF
few TRBJ1-6 TRBD1 TRBV6-5 ASSYSGQRFSPLH
few TRBJ1-2 NA TRBV6-5 ASSYSVAGVGYT
NA TRBJ1-5 TRBD1 TRBV19 ASRETGLYQPQH
NA TRBJ1-1 TRBD1 TRBV14 ASSQDIGGTGGWTEAF
few TRBJ2-3 NA TRBV5-6 ASTLTGSGGTDTQY
NA TRBJ1-2 NA TRBV5-1 ASSLGQVQDGYT
NA TRBJ1-6 NA TRBV30 AWSATGRADNSPLH
NA TRBJ2-7 NA TRBV19 ASSRGDVNEQY
NA TRBJ1-6 TRBD1 TRBV6-2/TRBV6-3 ASSYSGRTGLISPLH
NA TRBJ2-3 NA TRBV21-1 ASSEPGGLSTDTQY
NA TRBJ2-3 TRBD2 TRBV3-1/TRBV3-2 ASSHNSGGAGTDTQY
NA TRBJ1-1 NA TRBV5-5 ASSALEGQYPEAF
NA TRBJ1-5 NA TRBV2 ASSEAGRGQPQH
NA TRBJ1-5 NA TRBV25-1 ASSDPRGMTQH
NA TRBJ2-7 TRBD1 TRBV6-5 ASSYQGQGPYEQY
NA TRBJ1-2 NA TRBV6-2/TRBV6-3 ASSYSTGLGYT
NA TRBJ2-1 TRBD2 TRBV30 AWRASGGYNEQF
NA TRBJ2-2 TRBD2 TRBV5-1 ASSRLAGDTGELF
NA TRBJ2-7 NA TRBV27 ASSLWDSAEQY
NA TRBJ2-5 NA TRBV10-3 AIGSGTPEETQY
NA TRBJ2-4 NA TRBV15 ATSAEPRAKNIQY
NA TRBJ1-2 NA TRBV3-1/TRBV3-2 ASSQDEAGLSPYGYT
NA TRBJ1-2 TRBD1 TRBV30 AWGGQGAYYGYT
NA TRBJ2-1 NA TRBV6-2/TRBV6-3 ASSYPGVPALQF
NA TRBJ2-1 NA TRBV7-9 ASSLSRGREYDEQF
NA TRBJ2-2 TRBD1 TRBV15 ATRTGWDTGELF
once TRBJ1-2 NA TRBV6-2/TRBV6-3 ASSYGRTNLEGYT
NA TRBJ1-3 NA TRBV11-3 ASSLDKSLRGFSGNTIY
NA TRBJ1-4 NA TRBV9 ASSEGLINEKLF
NA TRBJ2-1 NA TRBV7-3 ASSLRGTYNEQF
once TRBJ2-7 TRBD1 TRBV6-2/TRBV6-3 ASSHGGQGSYEQY
NA TRBJ1-1 NA TRBV10-3 AISVAGMNTEAF
few TRBJ2-5 TRBD1 TRBV7-9 ASSLSGTGIQETQY
NA TRBJ2-3 TRBD2 TRBV18 ASSPPGLAGGTDTQY
NA TRBJ2-5 NA TRBV9 ASSPRGEETQY
NA TRBJ1-4 NA TRBV5-1 ASSLDREKLF
NA TRBJ2-5 NA TRBV10-1 ASSSPYQGQETQY
NA TRBJ1-5 NA TRBV5-6 ASSLGGLFHQPQH
NA TRBJ2-2 TRBD2 TRBV5-4 ASSSGGLAGTGELF
NA TRBJ1-3 NA TRBV7-3 ASSLTVGGSGNTIY
NA TRBJ2-4 NA TRBV27 ASSPQRSLGKNIQY
NA TRBJ1-2 NA TRBV6-5 ASSYSITGREGYT
few TRBJ1-4 NA TRBV5-5 ASSGRGQANEKLF
NA TRBJ1-3 NA TRBV13 ASSLQALRGNTIY
NA TRBJ2-7 TRBD2 TRBV20-1 SASSGGSSDEQY
NA TRBJ2-7 TRBD1 TRBV5-1 ASSLVGTGGYEQY
NA TRBJ2-5 NA TRBV11-2 ASSFGSAQETQY
NA TRBJ1-1 NA TRBV18 ASSPTTDTEAF
NA TRBJ2-1 NA TRBV29-1 SVQGGLSYNEQF
NA TRBJ1-6 NA TRBV3-1/TRBV3-2 ASRRVSDSPLH
few TRBJ2-3 TRBD2 TRBV6-6 ASSMGLAGGPDTQY
NA TRBJ1-1 NA TRBV6-5 ASSRDPTGQTEAF
NA TRBJ1-6 NA TRBV6-5 ASRQGSAPLH
NA TRBJ2-7 NA TRBV6-5 ASSYRSVQGNEQY
NA TRBJ2-3 TRBD2 TRBV7-2 ASSWGLAGGADTQY
NA TRBJ1-1 TRBD1 TRBV12-5 ASGPGGGGYTEAF
NA TRBJ2-7 NA TRBV5-1 ASSLFWYRAIVQY
NA TRBJ1-3 TRBD1 TRBV24-1 ATSQTGQAGGNTIY